The clone carrying this TCR beta chain was detected only a few times. These data belong to a study of regulatory T cells in long-lasting Graves disease. The time point is: persistent/refractory GD, antithyroid drugs over 5 years with positive TRAb. The TCR library was made from RNA extracted from PBMCs. Building of the TCR beta libraries involved iRepertoire HTBI primers and Arm-PCR of CDR3 regions. TCRdb called the multiplex PCR reads again in MiXCR, with one record for every CDR3 protein. The table shows about 430,000 distinct CDR3 sequences, with 21% occurring only once. V was cut by 4 bases and J by 5 bases, with 9 bases left in between. The CDR3 extends over 12 amino acids. The germline gives CDR1 SGHAT, CDR2 FQNNGV.

The V and J genes are TRBV11-2 and TRBJ2-7; TRBD2 is a possible D gene (6 bases). The material was peripheral blood mononuclear cells (PBMCs), obtained when the disease was refractory, from a patient treated with antithyroid drugs. This TCR came from a female donor with Graves disease. The CDR3 nucleotides read TGTGCCAGCAGCTGGGGCGGGGACGAGCAGTACTTC. It is translated as CASSWGGDEQYF.